These T cell receptor beta chains were read from a single sample in a study of CD8 T cells in Susac syndrome. TCRdb recomputed calls from the immunoSEQ multiplex PCR reads with MiXCR, one row per CDR3 protein. The data hold 90,000 to 110,000 distinct CDR3 sequences, with roughly 97% observed a single time. The sequencing input was CD4+ T cells from PBMCs. The receptors stem from a human donor in good health. Each CDR3 is given with its conserved first and last residue.

CDR3	V	J
CSAPQNTGELFF	TRBV20-1	TRBJ2-2
CASSLQGGGANVLTF	TRBV12-3/TRBV12-4	TRBJ2-6
CATSDPGTHNEQFF	TRBV24-1	TRBJ2-1
CASSQDGQVPKTQYF	TRBV3-1	TRBJ2-5
CSGTIQAPGSYEQYF	TRBV29-1	TRBJ2-7
CSANTGANTGELFF	TRBV29-1	TRBJ2-2
CASSFGTSSHTQYF	TRBV7-9	TRBJ2-3
CAWSMGLIDTQYF	TRBV30	TRBJ2-3
CSARGGETQYF	TRBV20-1	TRBJ2-5
CASIGGRATGELFF	TRBV12-3/TRBV12-4	TRBJ2-2
CSGGQGALNYGYTF	TRBV29-1	TRBJ1-2
CASSDGTANTEAFF	TRBV25-1	TRBJ1-1
CASSLNGGNYGYTF	TRBV5-1	TRBJ1-2
CASSGTGTYNEQFF	TRBV2	TRBJ2-1
CASSLDRGREETQYF	TRBV11-2	TRBJ2-5
CASSQVALERGADTQYF	TRBV4-1	TRBJ2-3
CASSFRVTGELFF	TRBV12-3/TRBV12-4	TRBJ2-2
CASSPRGTGVDEQYF	TRBV9	TRBJ2-7
CASSYHRDAEGYTF	TRBV6-6	TRBJ1-2
CASSPTSGNSYEQYF	TRBV7-8	TRBJ2-7
CAITTSGGPLIEQYF	TRBV10-3	TRBJ2-7
CASSRSGGGQETQYF	TRBV6-5	TRBJ2-5
CASSLQGAQETQYF	TRBV27	TRBJ2-5
CASRSLSGDTQYF	TRBV7-6	TRBJ2-3
CASSLSQGDGYTF	TRBV7-3	TRBJ1-2
CSATALSSNLLYEQYF	TRBV20-1	TRBJ2-7
CAWSVVVRGETQYF	TRBV30	TRBJ2-5
CASSASSYNEQFF	TRBV7-2	TRBJ2-1
CASSPSRGQSPGELFF	TRBV3-1	TRBJ2-2
CSARGQAWYYSNQPQHF	TRBV20-1	TRBJ1-5
CASSVTGGGYTF	TRBV19	TRBJ1-2
CASSSAGADYNEQFF	TRBV7-2	TRBJ2-1
CASSVGRGDEQYF	TRBV9	TRBJ2-7
CASSLALAGEASSQYF	TRBV7-2	TRBJ2-5
CASSSLTGYGIQYF	TRBV28	TRBJ2-4
CSAKGTAYNEQFF	TRBV20-1	TRBJ2-1
CASSEARRGSTDTQYF	TRBV6-1	TRBJ2-3
CASSVLLGQGDTEAFF	TRBV9	TRBJ1-1
CASSLVAGAVYNEQFF	TRBV11-3	TRBJ2-1
CASSFQGVVRTEAFF	TRBV7-9	TRBJ1-1
CASSPIAGTSTDTQYF	TRBV6-1	TRBJ2-3
CSARDSSGTNQPQHF	TRBV20-1	TRBJ1-5
CASSPGHMNTEAFF	TRBV7-2	TRBJ1-1
CSAGDQFF	TRBV29-1	TRBJ2-1
CASSIDARGYTF	TRBV19	TRBJ1-2
CSVAAGLAFPDTQYF	TRBV29-1	TRBJ2-3
CATYPGLAGYEQYF	TRBV6-2/TRBV6-3	TRBJ2-7
CSVETTYEQYF	TRBV29-1	TRBJ2-7
CASSLKPQGAYEQYF	TRBV5-6	TRBJ2-7
CASSPQDFETQYF	TRBV18	TRBJ2-5
CASSPGQAGSETQYF	TRBV5-4	TRBJ2-5
CASSRRGAETQYF	TRBV3-1	TRBJ2-5
CASRREGRDTDTQYF	TRBV19	TRBJ2-3
CASRTSGSIYEQYF	TRBV25-1	TRBJ2-7
CARAPSGGFTEAFF	TRBV21-1	TRBJ1-1